This TCR beta chain derives from a study of molecular identifiers for immune sequencing clone quantification. In TCRdb, the PCR reads were re-called with MiXCR into one record per CDR3 protein. The data show 550,000 to 750,000 distinct CDR3 sequences, 15% to 20% seen once. This clonotype was counted many times. Antigen: not known. This CDR3 spans 15 amino acids. CDR1 and CDR2 (germline): SGHKS, YYEKEE (reference sequence). V was pared by 4 bases and J by 5 bases, with 8 bases of the junction left unmatched. Findings and caveats of the study: Among about a million naive cells, as was reported, spiked Jurkat TCR RNA from one cell was detectable. Clones that exceeded 20 RNA copies held over 98% of effector molecules, yet under 1% in naive cells.

The sequenced material came from naive CD8+ T cells from blood, with Jurkat cell RNA spiked in. As for subset: FACS-sorted CD8+CD4-CCR7+CD45RA+ naive T cells. This receptor was obtained from a human donor in good health. Some libraries in this study had Jurkat cell RNA spiked in. The gene calls are TRBV5-5 and TRBJ2-5; 10 bases are a match to TRBD1. This CDR3 reads CASSPRDRGMETQYF. The CDR3 DNA is TGTGCCAGCAGCCCCAGGGACAGGGGTATGGAGACCCAGTACTTC.